The next 2 T cell receptor beta chains were all read from a single sample in a study of shared clonotypes between healthy human individuals. This table comes from immunoSEQ multiplex PCR, and its TCRdb copy is limited to in-frame clones, with some not included. Of millions of clones listed, 90% to 95% are singletons. Sequenced material: naive CD4+ T cells sorted from blood. Subset described: CD45RA+ positively selected. Every receptor here comes from a man aged 18 to 35 in good health.

The chain couples TRBV5-5 to TRBJ1-5; perhaps TRBD1 as D (6 bases). The CDR3 runs to 16 residues. Trimming removed 0 bases from V and 3 bases from J, with 13 bases in between. Per germline, CDR1 SGHKS and CDR2 YYEKEE (reference sequence). The CDR3 DNA follows: TGTGCCAGCAGCTTGGGACAGGTCCCCCACAATCAGCCCCAGCATTTT. Translating it yields CASSLGQVPHNQPQHF.

The chain carries TRBV6-1 and TRBJ1-2; TRBD1 might be the D (5 bases). CDR1 and CDR2 (germline): MNHNS, SASEGT. V shed 11 bases and J shed 4 bases, with 20 bases lying between them. The CDR3 sequence is 14 residues long. CDR3 loop: CACKAQGGGYGYTF. The CDR3 nucleotides are TGTGCCTGCAAGGCGCAGGGCGGGGGCTATGGCTACACCTTC.